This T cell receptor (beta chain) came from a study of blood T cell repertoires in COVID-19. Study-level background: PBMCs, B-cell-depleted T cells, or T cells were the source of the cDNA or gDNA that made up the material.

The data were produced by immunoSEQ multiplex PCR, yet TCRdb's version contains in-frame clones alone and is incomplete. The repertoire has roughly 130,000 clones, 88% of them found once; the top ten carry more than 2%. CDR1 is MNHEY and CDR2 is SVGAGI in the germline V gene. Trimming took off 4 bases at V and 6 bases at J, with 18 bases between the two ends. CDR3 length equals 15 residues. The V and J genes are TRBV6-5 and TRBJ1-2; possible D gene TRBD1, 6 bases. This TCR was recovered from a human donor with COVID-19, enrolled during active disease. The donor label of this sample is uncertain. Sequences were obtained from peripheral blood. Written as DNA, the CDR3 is TGTGCCAGCAGTTCAGGGGAGGGCCTGCTGAATGGCTACACCTTC. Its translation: CASSSGEGLLNGYTF.